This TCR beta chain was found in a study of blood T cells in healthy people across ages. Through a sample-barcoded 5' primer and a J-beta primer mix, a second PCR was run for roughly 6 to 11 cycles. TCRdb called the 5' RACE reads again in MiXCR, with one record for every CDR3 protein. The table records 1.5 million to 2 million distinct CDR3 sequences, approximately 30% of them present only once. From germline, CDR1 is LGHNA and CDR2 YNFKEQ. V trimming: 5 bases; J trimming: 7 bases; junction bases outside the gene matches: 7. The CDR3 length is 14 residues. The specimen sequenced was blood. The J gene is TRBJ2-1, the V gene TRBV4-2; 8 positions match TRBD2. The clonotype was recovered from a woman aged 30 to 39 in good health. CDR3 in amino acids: CASSEAAGGNEQFF. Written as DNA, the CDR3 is TGTGCCAGCAGCGAAGCTGCGGGGGGAAATGAGCAGTTCTTC.